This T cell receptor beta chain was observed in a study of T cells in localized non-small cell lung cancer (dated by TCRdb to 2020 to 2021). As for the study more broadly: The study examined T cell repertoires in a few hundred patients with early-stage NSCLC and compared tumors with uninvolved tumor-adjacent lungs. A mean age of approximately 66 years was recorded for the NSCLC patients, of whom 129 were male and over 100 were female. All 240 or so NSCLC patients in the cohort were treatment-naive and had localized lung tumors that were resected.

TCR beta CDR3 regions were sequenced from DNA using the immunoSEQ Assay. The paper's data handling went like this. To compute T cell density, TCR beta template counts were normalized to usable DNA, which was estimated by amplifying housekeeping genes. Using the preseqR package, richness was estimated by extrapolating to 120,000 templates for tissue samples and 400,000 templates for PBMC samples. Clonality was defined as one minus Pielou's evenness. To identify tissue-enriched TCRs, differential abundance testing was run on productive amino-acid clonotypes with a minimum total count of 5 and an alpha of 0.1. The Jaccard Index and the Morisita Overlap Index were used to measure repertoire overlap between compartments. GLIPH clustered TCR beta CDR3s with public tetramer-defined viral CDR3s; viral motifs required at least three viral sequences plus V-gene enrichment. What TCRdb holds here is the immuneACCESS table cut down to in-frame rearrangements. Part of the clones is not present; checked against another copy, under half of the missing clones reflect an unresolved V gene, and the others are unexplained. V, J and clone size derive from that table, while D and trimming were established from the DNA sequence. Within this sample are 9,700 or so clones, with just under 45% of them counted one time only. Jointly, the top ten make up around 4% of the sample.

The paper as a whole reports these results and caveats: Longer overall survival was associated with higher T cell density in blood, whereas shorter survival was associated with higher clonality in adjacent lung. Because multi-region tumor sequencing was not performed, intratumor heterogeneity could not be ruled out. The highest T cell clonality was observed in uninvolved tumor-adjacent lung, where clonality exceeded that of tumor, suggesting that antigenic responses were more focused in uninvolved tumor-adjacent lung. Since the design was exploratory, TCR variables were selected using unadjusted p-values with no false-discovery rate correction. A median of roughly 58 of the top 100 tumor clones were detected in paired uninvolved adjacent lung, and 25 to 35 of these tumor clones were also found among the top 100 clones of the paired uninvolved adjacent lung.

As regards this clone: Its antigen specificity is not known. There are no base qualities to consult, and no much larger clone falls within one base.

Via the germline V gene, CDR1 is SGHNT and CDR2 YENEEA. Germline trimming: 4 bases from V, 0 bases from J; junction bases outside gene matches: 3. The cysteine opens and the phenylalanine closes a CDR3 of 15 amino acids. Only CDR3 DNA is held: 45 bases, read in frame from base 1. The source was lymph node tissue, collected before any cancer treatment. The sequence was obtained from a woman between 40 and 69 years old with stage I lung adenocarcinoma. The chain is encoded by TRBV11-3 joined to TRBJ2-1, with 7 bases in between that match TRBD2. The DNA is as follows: TGTGCCAGCAGCTCAAGCGGGGACTCCTACAATGAGCAGTTCTTC. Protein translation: CASSSSGDSYNEQFF.